This T cell receptor beta chain was identified in a study of blood T cell repertoires in COVID-19. TCRdb's table, derived via immunoSEQ multiplex PCR, lists solely in-frame clones and lacks some. The sample gives about 380,000 clones, approximately 87% of which show up once; 1% to 1.5% is in the top ten. This clone was counted a single time. This CDR3 contains 16 residues. The receptor was derived from a man aged 25 to 40 who had recovered from COVID-19. Material: PBMCs or T cells enriched from blood (not recorded which). This chain joins TRBV21-1 and TRBJ2-7; the D call in the table, TRBD2, was not verified against the DNA. TRBV21-1 is described as a pseudogene. CDR3 coding DNA: TGTGCCCTATTCCTCCCCCCCCTTCGCCCTTCCTACGAGCAGTACTTC. It specifies CALFLPPLRPSYEQYF.